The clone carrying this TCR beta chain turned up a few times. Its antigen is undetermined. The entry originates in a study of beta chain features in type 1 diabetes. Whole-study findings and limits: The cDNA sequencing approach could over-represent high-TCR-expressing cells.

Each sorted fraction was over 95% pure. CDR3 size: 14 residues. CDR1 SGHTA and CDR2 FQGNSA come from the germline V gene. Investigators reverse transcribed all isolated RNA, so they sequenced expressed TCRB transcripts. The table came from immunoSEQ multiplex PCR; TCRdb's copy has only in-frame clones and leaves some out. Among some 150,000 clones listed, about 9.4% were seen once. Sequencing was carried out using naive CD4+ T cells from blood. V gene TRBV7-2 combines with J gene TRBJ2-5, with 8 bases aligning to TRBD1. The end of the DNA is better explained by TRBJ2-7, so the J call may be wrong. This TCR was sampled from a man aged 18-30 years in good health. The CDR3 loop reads CASSPGQAYYEQYF. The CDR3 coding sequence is TGTGCCAGCAGCCCGGGACAGGCGTACTACGAGCAGTACTTC.